These 3 T cell receptor beta chains were sequenced from one sample in a study of response to subunit inactivated influenza vaccine. In TCRdb, the RT-PCR reads were re-called with MiXCR into one record per CDR3 protein. The data hold approximately 520,000 distinct CDR3 sequences, with about 25% observed a single time. The material was CD4+ T cells sorted from PBMCs, obtained about 5 days after vaccination. These TCRs come from a man in his fifties or sixties who received an inactivated influenza vaccine.

The rearrangement joins TRBV18 to TRBJ2-1; D is ambiguous. The V gene lost 3 bases and the J gene lost 9 bases, with 6 bases spanning the gap. CDR3 length: 11 residues. Germline V gene lookup returns CDR1 KGHSH and CDR2 LQKENI. CDR3 coding DNA: TGTGCCAGCTCACCTCGGGTTGAGCAGTTCTTC. It yields the protein CASSPRVEQFF.

This clonotype was observed a handful of times. The chain employs TRBV20-1 and TRBJ1-1, with D perhaps matching TRBD1 (5 bases). This CDR3 spans 15 amino acids. Germline loops: CDR1 DFQATT, CDR2 SNEGSKA (reference sequence). Trimming removed 2 bases at V and 4 bases at J, with 17 bases between. CDR3 coding DNA: TGCAGTGCTAGACGACCCCAGGGTGGAGGCACTGAAGCTTTCTTT. This encodes CSARRPQGGGTEAFF.

The chain recombines TRBV6-1 with TRBJ2-7, with D possibly being TRBD1 (6 bases). Trimming removed 5 bases at V and 4 bases at J, with 15 bases between. Germline loops: CDR1 MNHNS, CDR2 SASEGT. CDR3 length: 14 amino acids. The CDR3 DNA reads TGTGCCAGCAGTCGGGACACCGGGACGTACGAGCAGTACTTC. Translated, it gives CASSRDTGTYEQYF.